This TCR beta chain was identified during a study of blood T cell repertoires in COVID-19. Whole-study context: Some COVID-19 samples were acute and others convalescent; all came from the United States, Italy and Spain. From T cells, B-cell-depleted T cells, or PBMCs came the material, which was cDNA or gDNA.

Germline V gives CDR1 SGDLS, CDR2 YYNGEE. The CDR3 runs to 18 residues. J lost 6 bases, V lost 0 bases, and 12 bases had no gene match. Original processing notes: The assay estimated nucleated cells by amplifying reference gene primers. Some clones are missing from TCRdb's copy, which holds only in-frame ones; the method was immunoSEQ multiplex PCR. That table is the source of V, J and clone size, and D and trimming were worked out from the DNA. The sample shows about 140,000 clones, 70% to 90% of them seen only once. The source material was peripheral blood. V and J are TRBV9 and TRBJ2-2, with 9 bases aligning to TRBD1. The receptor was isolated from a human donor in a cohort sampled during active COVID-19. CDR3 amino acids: CASSVGPQDRGGAGELFF. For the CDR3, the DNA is TGTGCCAGCAGCGTAGGCCCCCAGGACAGGGGTGGCGCCGGGGAGCTGTTTTTT.